The 9 T cell receptor beta chains reported below all come from one sample, sequenced in a study of blood T cells in healthy people across ages. Sample-barcoded 5' priming and a J-beta primer mix drove a second PCR of roughly 7 to 11 cycles. MiXCR was run by TCRdb on the 5' RACE reads, yielding one entry per CDR3 protein. The sample lists approximately 320,000 distinct CDR3 sequences; around 30% were seen once. The sequenced sample was blood. Receptors originate from a woman aged 70-85 years in good health.

The rearrangement joins TRBV5-5 to TRBJ2-5; D gene uncertain. Gene TRBJ2-1 matches the end of the DNA better, so the J call may be wrong. The CDR3 is 12 residues long. Germline V CDR1 and CDR2: SGHKS, YYEKEE (reference sequence). The CDR3 nucleotides read TGTGCCAGCAGCCCGGATTTTAATGAGCAGTTCTTC. Translating gives CASSPDFNEQFF.

This clonotype turned up a few times. The V and J genes are TRBV20-1 and TRBJ2-6; D ambiguous. V lost 3 bases and J lost 4, with 10 bases in between. Germline V lookup: CDR1 DFQATT, CDR2 SNEGSKA (reference sequence). There are 14 residues in the CDR3. The CDR3 sequence: CSARVPRGANVLTF. The CDR3 bases are TGCAGTGCTAGGGTCCCTCGGGGGGCCAACGTCCTGACTTTC.

The chain employs TRBV5-1 and TRBJ1-2; the match to TRBD1 covers 9 bases. The CDR3 contains 15 residues. Trimming took 0 bases from V and 7 from J; bases not matched to a gene: 7. Germline V gene lookup returns CDR1 SGHRS and CDR2 YFSETQ. The CDR3 reads CASSLAGDRASGYTF. The CDR3 bases are TGCGCCAGCAGCTTGGCCGGGGACAGGGCGTCTGGCTACACCTTC.

The V and J genes are TRBV21-1 and TRBJ2-3; TRBD2 was called by the table and not checked on the DNA. TRBV21-1 is a pseudogene. There are 16 residues in the CDR3. The CDR3 loop reads CASSVTTSGSPDTQYF. The CDR3 DNA sequence: TGTGCCAGCAGCGTGACGACTAGCGGGAGCCCAGATACGCAGTATTTT.

The table lists this clonotype with a few counts. V usage is TRBV28 and J usage is TRBJ2-4, with TRBD2 matching 8 bases. With 3 bases clipped from V and 7 bases from J, the junction kept 14 bases outside the gene matches. This CDR3 region has 17 residues. Germline V gives CDR1 MDHEN, CDR2 SYDVKM. The CDR3 DNA reads TGTGCCAGCAGTTTCCCCCCGGAGGCGGGAGGATCGAACATTCAGTACTTC. Protein: CASSFPPEAGGSNIQYF.

The rearrangement uses TRBV7-2 and TRBJ2-5; 12 nucleotides align to TRBD2. Trimming at V came to 5 bases and at J to 5 bases, leaving 12 bases not matched to a gene. Germline CDR1 SGHTA, CDR2 FQGNSA. The CDR3 is 17 residues long. CDR3 in DNA: TGTGCCAGCAGCCCACTAGCGGGAGGCCTCGGGTGGGAGACCCAGTACTTC. Encoded protein: CASSPLAGGLGWETQYF. The full variable domain, completed using reference TRBV7-2 and TRBJ2-5, is GAGVSQSPSNKVTEKGKDVELRCDPISGHTALYWYRQSLGQGLEFLIYFQGNSAPDKSGLPSDRFSAERTGGSVSTLTIQRTQQEDSAVYLCASSPLAGGLGWETQYFGPGTRLLVL.

This clonotype was counted ten times or more. J is TRBJ2-7 and V is TRBV28, with 14 bases fitting TRBD2. This CDR3 contains 21 residues. Trimming removed 4 bases from V and 5 bases from J; junction bases left unmatched: 22. Germline loops: CDR1 MDHEN, CDR2 SYDVKM. DNA of the CDR3: TGTGCCAGCAGTTACTGGCCGGGACTAGCGGGAGCCTTCGCCGCGGGGGACGAGCAGTACTTC. It translates to CASSYWPGLAGAFAAGDEQYF.

Only a few counts were recorded for this clonotype. The J gene is TRBJ2-1, the V gene TRBV5-1; the match to TRBD2 covers 7 bases. The CDR3 covers 17 residues. Germline trimming cut 1 base from V and 8 bases from J; bases unmatched to any gene: 15. Germline loops: CDR1 SGHRS, CDR2 YFSETQ. CDR3 in DNA: TGCGCCAGCAGCTTGCCGGGAGGACTAGTTCTAAAGGATGAGCAGTTCTTC. Amino acids: CASSLPGGLVLKDEQFF.

This clonotype has at least ten counts. The chain carries TRBV4-2 and TRBJ2-2; D may correspond to TRBD1 or TRBD2 (5 bases each). With 4 bases removed from V and 6 bases from J, the gap between germline ends came to 21 bases. This CDR3 is 17 amino acids long. Germline V gives CDR1 LGHNA, CDR2 YNFKEQ. The CDR3 protein is CASSPRGQWVGSGELFF. The DNA of the CDR3 is TGTGCCAGCAGCCCCCGGGGCCAGTGGGTTGGGTCCGGGGAGCTGTTTTTT.